The source of this T cell receptor (beta chain) is a study of memory CD4+ T cells and cytomegalovirus serostatus. In the study overall: Donors were healthy Belgian adults, some 10 CMV seropositive and some 24 seronegative. General observations from the study: Median bootstrapped AUC for CMV status was about 0.94 originally, about 0.9 US-trained. Of under 200 reported CMV TCRbeta sequences, about 67 were found in memory CD4+ repertoires.

This table comes from immunoSEQ multiplex PCR, and its TCRdb copy is limited to in-frame clones, with some not included. The table includes fewer than 40,000 clones, 79% detected once. Of note for this clone: Its specificity is unknown. This sample also contains other DNA sequences that code for the same CDR3.

The sort gate was single viable CD3+CD4+CD8-CD45RO+ cells for memory CD4+ T cells. Donors' CMV status reflects serum IgG against pp150, pp28, p38, p52. Sequenced material: memory CD4+ T cells from blood. The sequence was collected from an adult in good health and CMV-seropositive.

CDR3 coding DNA: TGTGCCACCAGCAGAGTTGGGGACGACACTGAAGCTTTCTTT. The encoded protein is CATSRVGDDTEAFF. The chain carries TRBV15 and TRBJ1-1, with D tentatively TRBD1 (5 bases). Per the germline V gene, CDR1 is LNHNV and CDR2 is YYDKDF (reference sequence). Trimming pared 1 base from V and 3 bases from J, leaving 9 bases between. The CDR3 runs 14 residues.